A single sample gave rise to the 6 T cell receptor beta chains below, sequenced in a study of graft-versus-host responses after intestinal transplantation (dated by TCRdb to about 2021). The library was generated by the immunoSEQ multiplex PCR assay. Here the immuneACCESS table is served through TCRdb, limited to in-frame sequences with V and J called. Missing clones are a known gap in these copies; in checked studies unresolved V genes cover under half, and the rest lacks a known reason. Present in this sample are 35,000 to 50,000 clones, 85% to 95% of which were seen just once. The ten largest clones represent around 1.6% of the sample. Sample: PBMCs, taken approximately 360 days after intestinal transplant. The source of these receptors is a human patient who received an intestinal transplant, so some T cells may come from the graft donor.

CDR3 in amino acids: CASSPLGGSSYNEQFF. The DNA of the CDR3 is TGTGCCAGCTCACCACTAGGGGGAAGCTCCTACAATGAGCAGTTCTTC. The chain combines TRBV18 with TRBJ2-1, with a possible D match to TRBD1 (6 bases). The V end lost 1 base, the J end lost 0 bases, and 10 bases lay between the germline ends. Germline lookup yields CDR1 KGHSH and CDR2 LQKENI. There are 16 residues in the CDR3.

The chain combines TRBV6-6 with TRBJ2-7; D is uncertain. Trimming took 2 bases from V and 7 from J, leaving 12 bases between them. CDR1 and CDR2 from the germline V gene are MNHNY and SVGAGI (reference sequence). The CDR3 loop spans 13 amino acids. The CDR3 DNA sequence: TGTGCCAGCAGTTACGTACTGTCGAGTGAGCAGTACTTC. This gives the protein CASSYVLSSEQYF.

The V call is TRBV28, the J call TRBJ1-1; 7 positions match TRBD1. Per germline, CDR1 MDHEN and CDR2 SYDVKM. V was pared by 4 bases and J by 8 bases, with 1 base of the junction left unmatched. This CDR3 region has 11 residues. Written as DNA, the CDR3 is TGTGCCAGCAGTTACAGGGGAGAAGCTTTCTTT. This encodes CASSYRGEAFF.

The chain combines TRBV28 with TRBJ1-4, with D uncertain. CDR1 and CDR2 from the germline V gene are MDHEN and SYDVKM. The CDR3 is 12 residues long. Trimming removed 5 bases from V and 7 bases from J, with 8 bases in between. The CDR3 region has the DNA TGTGCCAGCAGTCCCCCTTTTGAAAAACTGTTTTTT. This translates into CASSPPFEKLFF.

The J gene is TRBJ1-2, the V gene TRBV5-1; D gene ambiguous. CDR3 length equals 12 residues. Germline lookup yields CDR1 SGHRS and CDR2 YFSETQ. Between the trimmed V and J ends, which lost 3 bases and 1 base, there was a span of 4 bases. This chain's CDR3 is CASSSDNYGYTF. The CDR3 coding sequence is TGCGCCAGCAGCTCCGATAACTATGGCTACACCTTC.

For the CDR3, the DNA is TGTGCCAGCAGGGACCCAGGGGGCGCCGACTATGGCTACACCTTC. Translation: CASRDPGGADYGYTF. This sequence joins TRBV6-5 and TRBJ1-2, with TRBD1 matching 8 bases. The length of the CDR3 is 15 residues. The V gene end was trimmed by 6 bases and the J gene end by 3 bases; junction bases not matched to a gene: 9. Germline V CDR1 and CDR2: MNHEY, SVGAGI.